Each of the 28 T cell receptor beta chains below was sequenced from the same sample in a study of breast tumors, draining lymph nodes, adjacent tissues. The lymph nodes were axillary draining lymph nodes from breast cancer patients. TCRdb independently ran MiXCR on the multiplex PCR reads; one entry per CDR3 protein. The table includes over 150,000 distinct CDR3 sequences, 30% to 35% detected once. Sequenced: axillary lymph node tissue. These receptors all stem from a female donor with breast cancer. Some clones in this sample may be carry-over from other donors' samples.

This clonotype came up many times. The chain uses TRBV5-4 and TRBJ2-6; no definite D call. Per the germline V gene, CDR1 is SGHNT and CDR2 is YYREEE (reference sequence). The CDR3 extends over 15 amino acids. V gave up 0 bases and J gave up 3 bases, with 7 bases separating them. This chain's CDR3 is CASSLGGVGANVLTF. The CDR3 coding sequence is TGTGCCAGCAGCTTGGGTGGGGTTGGGGCCAACGTCCTGACTTTC.

This clonotype was detected a few times. One base away lies a much larger clone, so this may be a sequencing read error. The V and J genes are TRBV6-5 and TRBJ1-3; unclear D gene. Looked up from germline, CDR1 is MNHEY and CDR2 is SVGAGI. This CDR3 spans 14 amino acids. CDR3 in DNA: TGTGCCAGCAGTCACTCGACACAGCGTGGCACCATATATTTT. Encoded protein: CASSHSTQRGTIYF.

The CDR3, as DNA: TGTGCCAGCAGTGAGCGGGGGAGCAATCAGCCCCAGCATTTT. Its protein is CASSERGSNQPQHF. The chain is built from TRBV25-1 and TRBJ1-5, with D perhaps matching TRBD1 (5 bases). V lost 3 bases, J lost 1 base, and 7 bases lay in between. This CDR3 spans 14 amino acids. CDR1 and CDR2 from the germline V gene are MGHDK and SYGVNS.

This clonotype was seen repeatedly, ten times or more. The chain is built from TRBV20-1 and TRBJ1-2; no clear D gene. From germline, CDR1 is DFQATT and CDR2 SNEGSKA (reference sequence). The CDR3 consists of 13 residues. Trimming left V 6 bases short and J 8 bases short, with 19 bases between. The CDR3 coding sequence is TGCAGTGCAGACCCCCGGACGGACGGGGGCTACACCTTC. It yields the protein CSADPRTDGGYTF.

The chain has TRBV6-4 and TRBJ1-2, with TRBD1 matching over 7 bases. CDR1 and CDR2 from the germline V gene are MRHNA and SNTAGT. The CDR3 loop spans 15 amino acids. V was clipped by 5 bases and J by 3 bases; unmatched bases: 9. The CDR3 here is CASSLLPGGDYGYTF. The CDR3 nucleotides read TGTGCCAGCAGTCTCCTCCCAGGGGGAGACTATGGCTACACCTTC.

On this clonotype: A read error may account for a junction end that differs from germline. This rearrangement joins TRBV7-2 to TRBJ1-2, with 9 bases matching TRBD1. Germline V gene sequence: CDR1 SGHTA, CDR2 FQGNSA. The CDR3 totals 15 residues. The CDR3 loop reads CANSAGQGTNYGYTF. CDR3 coding DNA: TGTGCCAACAGCGCGGGACAGGGTACCAACTATGGCTACACCTTC.

This clonotype has only a few counts. This may be a read error, as it is one base from a much larger clone. V usage is TRBV3-1 and J usage is TRBJ1-6; 7 bases map to TRBD1. The CDR3 consists of 18 residues. The V segment lost 3 bases and the J segment 10 bases; nucleotides outside the gene matches: 18. The germline gives CDR1 LGHDT, CDR2 YNNKEL (reference sequence). The CDR3 region is CASSHGGRQGGRQSPLHF. As DNA, the CDR3 is TGTGCCAGCAGCCATGGCGGCAGACAGGGTGGTCGGCAATCACCCCTCCACTTT.

In its sample, this clonotype was seen many times. J is TRBJ1-3 and V is TRBV7-9; 7 positions match TRBD1. Germline assignment: CDR1 SEHNR and CDR2 FQNEAQ (reference sequence). V trimming: 3 bases; J trimming: 2 bases; junction bases outside the gene matches: 13. The CDR3 runs 18 residues. CDR3 protein: CASSFSLPGQKTGNTIYF. The CDR3, as DNA: TGTGCCAGCAGCTTTTCCCTTCCGGGACAGAAAACTGGAAACACCATATATTTT.

This clonotype was counted at least ten times. CDR3: CAWAPSQGEKLFF. The CDR3 DNA reads TGTGCCTGGGCCCCCTCGCAGGGAGAAAAACTGTTTTTT. The rearrangement uses TRBV30 and TRBJ1-4, with D perhaps matching TRBD1 (5 bases). Germline V lookup: CDR1 GTSNPN, CDR2 SVGIG (reference sequence). The length of the CDR3 is 13 residues. V lost 5 bases and J lost 8, with 15 bases in between.

This clonotype showed up many times. The V and J genes are TRBV11-2 and TRBJ2-6; perhaps TRBD2 as D (5 bases). Per the germline V gene, CDR1 is SGHAT and CDR2 is FQNNGV. V was cut by 5 bases and J by 4 bases, with 9 bases left in between. The CDR3 runs to 14 residues. The CDR3: CASSGEYGANVLTF. In DNA form, the CDR3 reads TGTGCCAGCAGCGGGGAGTACGGGGCCAACGTCCTGACTTTC. The full variable domain, completed using reference TRBV11-2 and TRBJ2-6, is EAGVAQSPRYKIIEKRQSVAFWCNPISGHATLYWYQQILGQGPKLLIQFQNNGVVDDSQLPKDRFSAERLKGVDSTLKIQPAKLEDSAVYLCASSGEYGANVLTFGAGSRLTVL.

This clonotype has a count of ten or more. V and J are TRBV2 and TRBJ2-2; 7 bases are a match to TRBD1. V shed 6 bases, J shed 2 bases, and the junction held 9 bases outside the gene matches. From germline, CDR1 is SNHLY and CDR2 FYNNEI. This CDR3 contains 16 residues. In DNA form, the CDR3 reads TGTGCCAGCAGAGACCACAGGGGATTAAACACCGGGGAGCTGTTTTTT. Its translation is CASRDHRGLNTGELFF.

This clonotype was recorded many times. This sequence joins TRBV6-2 or TRBV6-3 and TRBJ2-3, with TRBD1 as a possible D gene (5 bases). The V gene lost 7 bases and the J gene lost 2 bases, with 13 bases spanning the gap. Germline V gene sequence: CDR1 MNHEY, CDR2 SVGEGT. CDR3 length: 14 amino acids. The CDR3 sequence is CASTQVGDTDTQYF. CDR3 nucleotide sequence: TGTGCCAGCACCCAAGTAGGGGACACAGATACGCAGTATTTT.

This clonotype was detected many times. This sequence joins TRBV14 and TRBJ2-1, with D perhaps TRBD2 (6 bases). V was clipped by 4 bases and J by 9 bases, with 16 bases between them. Germline CDR1 is SGHDN and CDR2 is FVKESK. The CDR3 has 14 residues. As DNA, the CDR3 is TGTGCCAGCAGCCCGCCCCAGGCGGGAATTGAGCAGTTCTTC. Its translation: CASSPPQAGIEQFF.

This clonotype was seen repeatedly, ten times or more. The CDR3 is CASRRRWTAYTGGYQETQYF. CDR3 DNA sequence: TGTGCCAGCAGACGTCGTTGGACAGCCTATACGGGGGGGTACCAAGAGACCCAGTACTTC. The chain joins TRBV27 to TRBJ2-5, with 8 bases matching TRBD2. With V trimmed by 6 bases and J by 0 bases, 21 bases remained unmatched. Germline CDR1 is MNHEY and CDR2 is SMNVEV (reference sequence). The CDR3 is 20 amino acids.

In its sample, this clonotype was seen many times. The J gene is TRBJ2-1, the V gene TRBV9; 8 bases match TRBD2. Germline V gene lookup returns CDR1 SGDLS and CDR2 YYNGEE. The CDR3 covers 12 residues. J lost 15 bases, V lost 3 bases, and 8 bases had no gene match. CDR3 protein: CASSGVRGGLFF. The CDR3 bases are TGTGCCAGCAGCGGTGTACGGGGGGGACTGTTCTTC.

With regard to this clonotype: A read error may explain this, as a much larger clone is one base away. The conserved phenylalanine or tryptophan normally closing the CDR3 is absent here, so this likely arose from a read error. The V gene is TRBV5-1, the J gene TRBJ2-1; D is possibly TRBD2 (5 bases). This CDR3 comprises 17 residues. Germline V gives CDR1 SGHRS, CDR2 YFSETQ. The V end lost 0 bases, the J end lost 0 bases, and 13 bases lay between the germline ends. The CDR3 loop reads CASSLASGMSSYNEQFV. The CDR3 DNA is TGCGCCAGCAGCTTGGCCTCGGGGATGAGCTCCTACAATGAGCAGTTCGTC.

About this clonotype: A much larger clone differs by one base, so this may be a read error. The chain employs TRBV5-4 and TRBJ2-7, with D perhaps assigned TRBD1 or TRBD2 (5 bases each). Germline V gene lookup returns CDR1 SGHNT and CDR2 YYREEE (reference sequence). The CDR3 extends over 14 amino acids. The ends were cut back, 2 bases at V and 3 bases at J, with 12 bases in the middle. CDR3 in amino acids: CASSFRDVHYEQYF. CDR3 DNA: TGTGCCAGCAGCTTCCGGGACGTACACTACGAGCAGTACTTC.

This clonotype was detected ten times or more. A read error may be the cause here, since a much bigger clone is one base away. The V and J genes are TRBV9 and TRBJ2-7; a possible D gene is TRBD1 (6 bases). Germline assignment: CDR1 SGDLS and CDR2 YYNGEE. This CDR3 region has 14 residues. CDR3 region: CASSVEVGGDEQSF. Here the CDR3 DNA reads TGTGCCAGCAGCGTAGAGGTAGGGGGTGACGAGCAGTCCTTC.

This clonotype was seen at least ten times. This chain joins TRBV11-2 and TRBJ1-2, with unresolved D. This CDR3 has 16 amino acids. The germline gives CDR1 SGHAT, CDR2 FQNNGV. With 0 bases removed from V and 0 bases from J, the gap between germline ends came to 11 bases. The CDR3 DNA is TGTGCCAGCAGCTTAGATCTCGGGATTACTAACTATGGCTACACCTTC. Amino acids: CASSLDLGITNYGYTF.

The chain joins TRBV7-8 to TRBJ1-1, with TRBD1 as a possible D gene (6 bases). This CDR3 comprises 14 residues. Germline CDR1 and CDR2: SGHVS and FQNEAQ. V shed 1 base and J shed 5 bases, with 11 bases lying between them. The CDR3 reads CASSLGGAATEAFF. The CDR3 DNA reads TGTGCCAGCAGCTTAGGGGGGGCAGCTACTGAAGCTTTCTTT.

This clonotype appeared a few times. A much larger clone sits a single nucleotide away, making a read error possible. The CDR3 does not close with the conserved phenylalanine or tryptophan, likely indicating a read error. This chain connects TRBV20-1 to TRBJ1-2; D call uncertain. Trimming cost V 2 bases and J 7 bases, with 8 bases left between them. The CDR3 spans 11 residues. Germline CDR1 DFQATT, CDR2 SNEGSKA (reference sequence). The DNA of the CDR3 is TGCAGTGCTAGAAGCTGGGGTGGCTACACCTCC. Translating it yields CSARSWGGYTS.

This clonotype was seen repeatedly, ten times or more. The V and J genes are TRBV7-9 and TRBJ1-4; 9 bases map to TRBD1. The CDR3 totals 15 residues. The ends lost 4 bases at V and 7 bases at J; junction bases unmatched: 7. The germline V gene encodes CDR1 SEHNR and CDR2 FQNEAQ (reference sequence). The CDR3 here is CASSSDRGAVEKLFF. The DNA for the CDR3 is TGTGCCAGCAGCTCGGACAGGGGCGCTGTTGAAAAACTGTTTTTT. The whole variable domain, filled in from reference TRBV7-9 and TRBJ1-4, reads DTGVSQNPRHKITKRGQNVTFRCDPISEHNRLYWYRQTLGQGPEFLTYFQNEAQLEKSRLLSDRFSAERPKGSFSTLEIQRTEQGDSAMYLCASSSDRGAVEKLFFGSGTQLSVL.

Notes on this clonotype: This sequence may be a read error, since a much larger clone differs from it by one base. The chain recombines TRBV9 with TRBJ2-6; weak D call: TRBD1 (6 bases). The CDR3 runs 15 residues. CDR1 SGDLS and CDR2 YYNGEE come from the germline V gene. This CDR3 reads CASSVGGGGANVPTF. The CDR3, as DNA: TGTGCCAGCAGCGTAGGAGGGGGTGGGGCCAACGTCCCGACTTTC. Combining the CDR3 with reference TRBV9 and TRBJ2-6 gives the whole variable domain DSGVTQTPKHLITATGQRVTLRCSPRSGDLSVYWYQQSLDQGLQFLIQYYNGEERAKGNILERFSAQQFPDLHSELNLSSLELGDSALYFCASSVGGGGANVPTFGAGSRLTVL.

Details on this clonotype: A junction end diverges from the germline sequence, so it may reflect a read error. The chain carries TRBV12-3 or TRBV12-4 and TRBJ2-2, with D possibly matching TRBD2 (5 bases). The CDR3 extends over 15 amino acids. The CDR3 spells CAGSPGLMYTGELFF. CDR3 DNA sequence: TGTGCCGGCAGTCCGGGGTTAATGTACACCGGGGAGCTGTTTTTT.

Details on this clonotype: This may be a read error, as it is one base from a much larger clone. V is TRBV7-6 and J is TRBJ2-7; tentatively, D is TRBD1 or TRBD2 (5 bases each). The CDR3 covers 14 residues. V lost 4 bases and J lost 7, with 17 bases in between. Per the germline V gene, CDR1 is SGHVS and CDR2 is FNYEAQ. The CDR3 region is CASSSGAAGGEQYF. The CDR3 DNA is TGTGCCAGCAGCTCCGGGGCCGCTGGGGGTGAGCAGTACTTC.

The V call is TRBV24-1, the J call TRBJ1-4; D is unresolved. The CDR3 is made up of 9 amino acids. Germline assignment: CDR1 KGHDR and CDR2 SFDVKD. The CDR3 coding sequence is TGTGCAACTAATGAAAAACTGTTTTTT. This codes for CATNEKLFF.

This clonotype was detected only a few times. Just one base apart from a much larger clone, this may be a read error. The chain employs TRBV20-1 and TRBJ2-7, with 7 nucleotides matching TRBD2. With 1 base clipped from V and 6 bases from J, the junction kept 9 bases outside the gene matches. The CDR3 has 14 residues. Germline V gives CDR1 DFQATT, CDR2 SNEGSKA (reference sequence). The CDR3 sequence is CSARAPSGISEQYF. CDR3 in DNA: TGCAGTGCTAGAGCCCCTAGCGGAATCTCCGAGCAGTACTTC.

This clonotype showed up just a few times. A clone one base away is much larger, so this may be a read error. V is TRBV5-5 and J is TRBJ1-2, with D possibly TRBD1 on 5 matching bases. The CDR3 sequence is 14 residues long. The V end lost 4 bases, the J end lost 4 bases, and 14 bases lay between the germline ends. The germline gives CDR1 SGHKS, CDR2 YYEKEE (reference sequence). CDR3 protein: CASSRDGPPYGYTF. The CDR3 nucleotides read TGTGCCAGCAGCAGGGACGGACCACCCTATGGCTACACCTTC.